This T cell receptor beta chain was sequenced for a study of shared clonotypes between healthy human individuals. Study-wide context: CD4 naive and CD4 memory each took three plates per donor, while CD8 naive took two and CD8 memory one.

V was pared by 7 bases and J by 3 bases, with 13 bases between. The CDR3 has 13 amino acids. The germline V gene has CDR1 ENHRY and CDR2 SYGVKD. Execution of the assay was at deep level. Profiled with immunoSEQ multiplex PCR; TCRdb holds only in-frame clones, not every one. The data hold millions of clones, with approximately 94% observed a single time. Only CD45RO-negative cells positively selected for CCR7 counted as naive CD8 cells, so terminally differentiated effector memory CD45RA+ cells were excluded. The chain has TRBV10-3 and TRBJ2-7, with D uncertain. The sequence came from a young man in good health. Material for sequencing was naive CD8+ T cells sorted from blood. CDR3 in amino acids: CAITGRTDYEQYF. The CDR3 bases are TGTGCCATCACAGGCCGGACCGACTACGAGCAGTACTTC.